The clone carrying this T cell receptor beta chain was counted once. These data belong to a study of blood T cell repertoires in COVID-19. TCRdb's table, derived via immunoSEQ multiplex PCR, lists solely in-frame clones and lacks some. The sample shows some 150,000 clones, about four fifths of them seen only once. Those who participated ranged in age from roughly 18 to 95 years and resided in around 22 US areas. Categorization into cohorts depended on clinical history that participants reported. Recovered status applied to Cohort 3 donors who had two consecutive negative PCRs. It also applied to those with clearance or with symptom resolution. CDR1 is SGHTA, CDR2 FQGNSA, per germline. The CDR3 runs to 12 residues. V gave up 0 bases and J gave up 11 bases, with 10 bases separating them.

Sequencing was performed on PBMCs or T cells enriched from blood (not recorded which). The chain employs TRBV7-2 and TRBJ1-1; maybe TRBD1 (5 bases). This clonotype was obtained from a man aged 45-60 years who had recovered from COVID-19. DNA for the CDR3: TGTGCCAGCAGCTTAGCGGGGGGGGAGGCTTTCTTT. As protein: CASSLAGGEAFF. Using reference TRBV7-2 and TRBJ1-1 for the parts outside the CDR3, the full variable domain is GAGVSQSPSNKVTEKGKDVELRCDPISGHTALYWYRQSLGQGLEFLIYFQGNSAPDKSGLPSDRFSAERTGGSVSTLTIQRTQQEDSAVYLCASSLAGGEAFFGQGTRLTVV.